This entry is about one T cell receptor beta chain. Its specificity is unknown. The V end was cut by 1 base, the J end by 3 bases, with 9 bases between. The CDR3 loop spans 14 amino acids. CDR1 and CDR2 (germline): SQVTM, ANQGSEA. This sample is drawn from a study of cytomegalovirus exposure and HLA in healthy donors. The PCR made use of 60 Vbeta and 13 Jbeta primers. Clones were read by immunoSEQ multiplex PCR, and TCRdb kept only the in-frame ones, dropping some. The data show about 190,000 clones, around three quarters seen once. The study, taken as a whole, reports: Rarity marked most TCR sequences, yet some public TCRs occurred in many donors.

The V and J genes are TRBV29-1 and TRBJ1-4, with D hard to call. This TCR was sampled from a young woman in good health and CMV-seronegative. Sequencing was done on a sample of PBMCs. The CDR3 sequence: CSVEGRSPNEKLFF. CDR3 in DNA: TGCAGCGTTGAAGGACGGAGCCCTAATGAAAAACTGTTTTTT.